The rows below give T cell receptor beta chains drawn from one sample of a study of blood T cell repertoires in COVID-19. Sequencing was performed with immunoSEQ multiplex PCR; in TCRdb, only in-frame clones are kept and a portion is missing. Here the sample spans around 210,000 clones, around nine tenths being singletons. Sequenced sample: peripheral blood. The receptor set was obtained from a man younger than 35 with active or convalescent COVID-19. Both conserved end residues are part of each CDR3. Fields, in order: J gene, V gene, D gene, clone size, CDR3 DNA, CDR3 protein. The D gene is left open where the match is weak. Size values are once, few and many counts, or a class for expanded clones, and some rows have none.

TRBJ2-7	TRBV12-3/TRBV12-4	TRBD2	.	TGTGCCAGCGGACTAGCGGAGGCCTACGAGCAGTACTTC	CASGLAEAYEQYF
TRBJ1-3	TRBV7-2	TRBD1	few	TGTGCCAGCAGCTTGAGGGCCGGGACAGGGGCAATCTCTGGAAACACCATATATTTT	CASSLRAGTGAISGNTIYF
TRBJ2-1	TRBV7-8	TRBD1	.	TGTGCCAGCAGCAGAATTTCAGGGGGCGCCTACAATGAGCAGTTCTTC	CASSRISGGAYNEQFF
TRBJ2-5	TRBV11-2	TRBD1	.	TGTGCCAGCAGCAAATCGCGGACAGGGACAGGAGAGACCCAGTACTTC	CASSKSRTGTGETQYF
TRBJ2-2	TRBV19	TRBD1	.	TGTGCCAGTAGTTCCCCGGGACAGCTGACCGGGGAGCTGTTTTTT	CASSSPGQLTGELFF
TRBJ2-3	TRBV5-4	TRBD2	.	TGTGCCAGCAGGCCCCTTCCGGCGGGAGGGTACACAGATACGCAGTATTTT	CASRPLPAGGYTDTQYF
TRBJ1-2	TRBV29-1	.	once	TGCAGCGTTGTCAGGGGATATGGCTACACCTTC	CSVVRGYGYTF
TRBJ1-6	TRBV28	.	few	TGTGCCAGCAGTCGGCAGGGGCCCTATAATTCACCCCTCCACTTT	CASSRQGPYNSPLHF
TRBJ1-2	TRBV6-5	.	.	TGTGCCCCCGGTGCGGGGTTGTATGCGGGTGGCTACACCTTC	CAPGAGLYAGGYTF
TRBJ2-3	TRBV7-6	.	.	TGTGCCAGCAGCTTAGACTCCCGAAGCACAGATACGCAGTATTTT	CASSLDSRSTDTQYF
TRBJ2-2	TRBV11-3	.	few	TGTGCCAGCAGCTTCGGACAGTACACCGGGGAGCTGTTTTTT	CASSFGQYTGELFF
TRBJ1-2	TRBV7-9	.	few	TGTGCCAGCAGCTTTCTTGAGTACGAGTCTAACTATGGCTACACCTTC	CASSFLEYESNYGYTF
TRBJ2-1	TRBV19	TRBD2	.	TGTGCCAGTAGTATTCAGCGCGGGGGCTCCTACAATGAGCAGTTCTTC	CASSIQRGGSYNEQFF
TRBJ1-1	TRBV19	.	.	TGTGCCAGTAGTCCCACAGGAGACCGTGAAGCTTTCTTT	CASSPTGDREAFF
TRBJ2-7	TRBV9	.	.	TGTGCCAGCAGCCCGGGGGACAGCTACGAGCAGTACTTC	CASSPGDSYEQYF
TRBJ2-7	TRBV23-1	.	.	TGCGCCAGCAGTCAAGGGGCCCAGGGAACCACCCAATTCTCCTACGAGCAGTACTTC	CASSQGAQGTTQFSYEQYF
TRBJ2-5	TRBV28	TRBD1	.	TGTGCCAGCAGTCCAAGGACAGGCCCATGGGAGACCCAGTACTTC	CASSPRTGPWETQYF
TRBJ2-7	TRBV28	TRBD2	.	TGTGCCAGCAGCCCAAAGTGGGGGGGTCCCTACGAGCAGTACTTC	CASSPKWGGPYEQYF
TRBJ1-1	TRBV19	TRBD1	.	TGTGCCAGTAGTATAGCGAGACAGGGTCGGGCGGCTGAAGCTTTCTTT	CASSIARQGRAAEAFF
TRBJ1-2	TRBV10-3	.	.	TGTGCCATCACCCACGTAACCGGGGTGGACTATGGCTACACCTTC	CAITHVTGVDYGYTF
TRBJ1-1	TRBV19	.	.	TGTGCCAGTAGTATAGGTGAGTACGGGGGTTGTTCTTTCTTT	CASSIGEYGGCSFF
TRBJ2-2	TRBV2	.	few	TGTGCCAGCAGTTTGTACGGGGAGCTGTTTTTT	CASSLYGELFF
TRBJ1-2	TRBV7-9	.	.	TGTGCCAGCAGCTTCGTGGGAGCATATGGCTACACCTTC	CASSFVGAYGYTF
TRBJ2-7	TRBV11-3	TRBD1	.	TGTGCCAGCAGCCCAGGGGGCGAAGTTAACTACGAGCAGTACTTC	CASSPGGEVNYEQYF
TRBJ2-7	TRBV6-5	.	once	TGTGCCAGCAGTAAGAGGGGGTTCAACAACGAGCAGTACTTC	CASSKRGFNNEQYF
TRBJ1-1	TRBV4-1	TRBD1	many	TGCGCCAGCAGCCAAGAACTACAGGGGGGGTACAAGCCTGAAGCTTTCTTT	CASSQELQGGYKPEAFF
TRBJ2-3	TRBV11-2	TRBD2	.	TGTGCCACCAGAAAAAACTCGGGACTACCCAAAGATACGCAGTATTTT	CATRKNSGLPKDTQYF
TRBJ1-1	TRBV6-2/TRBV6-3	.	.	TGTGCCAGCAGTTACTTGGTCAGCGCTGAAGCTTTCTTT	CASSYLVSAEAFF
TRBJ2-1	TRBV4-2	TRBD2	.	TGTGCCAGCAGCCCACCGGGACTAGCGGGAGTTGAGCAGTTCTTC	CASSPPGLAGVEQFF